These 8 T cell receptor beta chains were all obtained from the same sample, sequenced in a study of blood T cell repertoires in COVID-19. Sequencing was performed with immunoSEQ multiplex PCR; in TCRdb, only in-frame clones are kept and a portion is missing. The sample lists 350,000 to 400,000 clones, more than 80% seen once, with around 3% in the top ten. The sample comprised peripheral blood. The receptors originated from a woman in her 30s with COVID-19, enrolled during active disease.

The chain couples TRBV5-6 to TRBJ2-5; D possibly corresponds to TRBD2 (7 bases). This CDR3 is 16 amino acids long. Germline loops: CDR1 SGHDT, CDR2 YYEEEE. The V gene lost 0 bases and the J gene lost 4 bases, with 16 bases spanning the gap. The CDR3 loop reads CASSLVLGGEGETQYF. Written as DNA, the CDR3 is TGTGCCAGCAGCTTGGTATTAGGGGGGGAAGGAGAGACCCAGTACTTC.

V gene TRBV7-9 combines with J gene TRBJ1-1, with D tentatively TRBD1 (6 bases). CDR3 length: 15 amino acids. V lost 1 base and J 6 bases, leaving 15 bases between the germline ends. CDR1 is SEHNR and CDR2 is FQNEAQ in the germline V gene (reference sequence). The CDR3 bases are TGTGCCAGCAGCTTAGGACCCAATGAGGGGGCTGAAGCTTTCTTT. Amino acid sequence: CASSLGPNEGAEAFF.

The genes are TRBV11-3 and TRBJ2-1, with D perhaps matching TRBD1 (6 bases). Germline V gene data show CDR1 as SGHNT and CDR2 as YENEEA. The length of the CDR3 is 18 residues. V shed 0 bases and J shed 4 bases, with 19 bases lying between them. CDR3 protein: CASSLDPMLWGQYNEQFF. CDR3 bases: TGTGCCAGCAGCTTAGACCCTATGCTTTGGGGGCAATACAATGAGCAGTTCTTC. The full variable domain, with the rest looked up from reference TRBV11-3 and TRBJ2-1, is EAGVVQSPRYKIIEKKQPVAFWCNPISGHNTLYWYLQNLGQGPELLIRYENEEAVDDSQLPKDRFSAERLKGVDSTLKIQPAELGDSAVYLCASSLDPMLWGQYNEQFFGPGTRLTVL.

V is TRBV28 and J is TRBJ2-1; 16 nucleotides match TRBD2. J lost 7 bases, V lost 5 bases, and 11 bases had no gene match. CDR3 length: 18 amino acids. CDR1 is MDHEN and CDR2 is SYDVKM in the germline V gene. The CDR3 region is CASSPSTGTSGGVNEQFF. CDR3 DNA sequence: TGTGCCAGCAGTCCATCCACCGGGACTAGCGGGGGGGTGAATGAGCAGTTCTTC.

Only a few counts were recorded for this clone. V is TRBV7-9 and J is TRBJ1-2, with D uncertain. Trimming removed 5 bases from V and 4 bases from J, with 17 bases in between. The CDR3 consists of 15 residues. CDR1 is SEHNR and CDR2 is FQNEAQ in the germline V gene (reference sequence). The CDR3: CASSLGNRVLYGYTF. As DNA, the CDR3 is TGTGCCAGCAGCCTCGGAAACAGAGTCCTCTATGGCTACACCTTC.

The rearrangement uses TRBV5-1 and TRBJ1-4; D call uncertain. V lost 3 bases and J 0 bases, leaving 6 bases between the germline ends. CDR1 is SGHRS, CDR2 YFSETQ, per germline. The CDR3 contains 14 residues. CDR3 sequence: CASSSGATNEKLFF. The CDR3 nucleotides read TGCGCCAGCAGCTCGGGTGCAACTAATGAAAAACTGTTTTTT.

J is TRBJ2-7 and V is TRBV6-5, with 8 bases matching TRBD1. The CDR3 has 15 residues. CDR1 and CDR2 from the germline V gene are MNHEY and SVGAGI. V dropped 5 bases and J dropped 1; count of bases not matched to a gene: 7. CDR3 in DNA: TGTGCCAGCAGTATCTTGGGGACAGGTTCCTACGAGCAGTACTTC. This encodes CASSILGTGSYEQYF.

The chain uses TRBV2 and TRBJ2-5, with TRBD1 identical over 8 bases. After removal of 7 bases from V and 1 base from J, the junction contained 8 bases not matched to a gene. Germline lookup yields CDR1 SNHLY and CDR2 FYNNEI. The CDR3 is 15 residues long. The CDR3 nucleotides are TGTGCCAGCAACCGGGACAGGAGGGTCCAAGAGACCCAGTACTTC. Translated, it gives CASNRDRRVQETQYF.